Listed below are T cell receptor beta chains from one sample, sequenced in a study of immune evolution from preneoplasia to lung adenocarcinoma. TCRdb's copy holds only in-frame clones and misses some; the assay was immunoSEQ multiplex PCR. The sample has about 6,300 clones, approximately 80% seen once. Source material: FFPE lung adenocarcinoma in situ tissue. The receptor source for this set is a donor at least 70 years old with lung adenocarcinoma. Both conserved end residues are part of each CDR3.

>TRBV5-1|TRBJ2-3
CASSFVVTRRGTDTQYF
>TRBV7-9|TRBJ1-1
CASSKRSSEAFF
>TRBV18|TRBJ2-7
CASSPPTSGGYEQYF
>TRBV10-2|TRBJ1-5
CASSDEYQPQHF
>TRBV6-5|TRBJ1-3
CASSYSRPGNTIYF
>TRBV30|TRBJ2-1
CAWSVAILGNEQFF
>TRBV7-9|TRBJ2-7
CASSLAGTVVSYEQYF
>TRBV5-4|TRBJ2-3
CASSSDLWDTQYF
>TRBV11-2|TRBJ2-3
CASSRTGHLADTQYF
>TRBV4-2|TRBJ2-1
CASSQGLGGSDEQFF
>TRBV14|TRBJ2-1
CASRGRESHEQFF
>TRBV5-5|TRBJ1-2
CASNPSGGEGYTF
>TRBV12-5|TRBJ1-5
CASGLVAGGDQPQHF
>TRBV9|TRBJ1-1
CASSVGGFDTEAFF
>TRBV7-9|TRBJ2-3
CASSPGTSGSTDTQYF
>TRBV6-6|TRBJ2-7
CASSYYGDYEQYF
>TRBV6-6|TRBJ1-1
CASSYSGGQWTEAFF
>TRBV29-1|TRBJ1-2
CSVAGGYGYTF
>TRBV7-9|TRBJ2-1
CASSLDGFVQFF
>TRBV19|TRBJ1-3
CASSSRRFDTIYF
>TRBV19|TRBJ1-3
CASSIDQGYRRNTIYF
>TRBV6-5|TRBJ1-3
CASSYDSGNTIYF
>TRBV28|TRBJ2-7
CASSLDTTYEQYF
>TRBV19|TRBJ1-3
CASTKSQGTYGNTIYF
>TRBV6-1|TRBJ1-5
CASGGLDPRNQPQHF
>TRBV5-6|TRBJ1-2
CASSLSLGGYTF
>TRBV7-2|TRBJ2-7
CASSSRDRGRYEQYF
>TRBV4-1|TRBJ1-1
CASSQLPPGTFDTEAFF
>TRBV10-2|TRBJ2-1
CASSSSDRGHEQFF
>TRBV5-1|TRBJ2-5
CASSIGQGGETQYF
>TRBV5-1|TRBJ2-3
CASSPASDTQYF
>TRBV7-8|TRBJ1-5
CASSLPNQPQHF
>TRBV21-1|TRBJ2-2
CASSKGKRELGTGELFF
>TRBV5-1|TRBJ1-2
CASSPGGASSYGYTF
>TRBV2|TRBJ2-1
CASSADFINEQFF
>TRBV2|TRBJ1-2
CASRVQGARGYGYTF
>TRBV13|TRBJ2-7
CASSLGGLGGQGQYF
>TRBV2|TRBJ2-1
CASSPPAPERIYNEQFF
>TRBV5-6|TRBJ1-2
CASSLEAKVVYGYTF
>TRBV10-3|TRBJ2-7
CAISEGTADLSYEQYF
>TRBV10-1|TRBJ1-2
CASSESGVLDGYTF
>TRBV7-8|TRBJ1-2
CASSEAGLGGYGYTF
>TRBV9|TRBJ2-1
CASSVAEGMRSNEQFF
>TRBV4-1|TRBJ2-6
CASSQIPGQGSGANVLTF
>TRBV27|TRBJ2-1
CASSLGAGPSSYNEQFF
>TRBV28|TRBJ1-6
CASSLSEGLGTDSPLHF